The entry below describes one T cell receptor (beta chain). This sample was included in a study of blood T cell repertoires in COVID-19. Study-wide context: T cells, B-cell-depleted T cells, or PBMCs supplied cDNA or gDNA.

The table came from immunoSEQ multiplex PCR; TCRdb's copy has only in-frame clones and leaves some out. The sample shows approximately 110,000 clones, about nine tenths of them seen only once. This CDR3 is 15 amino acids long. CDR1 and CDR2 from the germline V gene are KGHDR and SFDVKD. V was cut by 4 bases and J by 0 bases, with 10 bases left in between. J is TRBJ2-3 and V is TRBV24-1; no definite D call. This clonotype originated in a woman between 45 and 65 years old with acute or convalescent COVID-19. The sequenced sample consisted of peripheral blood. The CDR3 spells CATSEAGSSTDTQYF. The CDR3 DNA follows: TGTGCCACCAGTGAGGCAGGATCTAGCACAGATACGCAGTATTTT.